A single sample is the source of the 14 T cell receptor beta chains below, sequenced in a study of graft-versus-host responses after intestinal transplantation. Their antigens are not known. TCRdb's table, derived via immunoSEQ multiplex PCR, lists solely in-frame clones and lacks some. This sample carries under 85,000 clones, around 90% of them seen once, and the ten largest clones take 1.3%. This specimen was unstimulated CD8+ T cells sorted from spleen or lymph node cells, taken before intestinal transplant. These receptors were obtained from a human donor who received an intestinal transplant.

The chain combines TRBV9 with TRBJ2-3; possibly TRBD1 for D (6 bases). This CDR3 has 15 amino acids. Germline lookup yields CDR1 SGDLS and CDR2 YYNGEE. V lost 3 bases and J 5 bases, leaving 16 bases between the germline ends. The CDR3 bases are TGTGCCAGCAGCGGTGGGGGCGGAGGAGGAGATACGCAGTATTTT. Translation gives CASSGGGGGGDTQYF. Full variable domain (remainder filled in from reference TRBV9 and TRBJ2-3): DSGVTQTPKHLITATGQRVTLRCSPRSGDLSVYWYQQSLDQGLQFLIQYYNGEERAKGNILERFSAQQFPDLHSELNLSSLELGDSALYFCASSGGGGGGDTQYFGPGTRLTVL.

The chain couples TRBV4-1 to TRBJ2-7; D ambiguous. The CDR3 covers 13 residues. The germline CDR1 and CDR2 sequences are MGHRA and YSYEKL. V was pared by 1 base and J by 5 bases, with 9 bases between. CDR3 coding DNA: TGCGCCAGCAGCCAAGGTTCTTCGGACGAGCAGTACTTC. Protein sequence: CASSQGSSDEQYF.

The V and J genes are TRBV2 and TRBJ2-2; D is undetermined. The V end lost 6 bases, the J end lost 3 bases, and 11 bases lay between the germline ends. The CDR3 is made up of 14 amino acids. Germline V CDR1 and CDR2: SNHLY, FYNNEI. As DNA, the CDR3 is TGTGCCAGCAGAGAGGTGTCGGACACCGGGGAGCTGTTTTTT. Residues: CASREVSDTGELFF.

This chain connects TRBV9 to TRBJ2-1, with TRBD2 identical over 7 bases. V was clipped by 3 bases and J by 5 bases; unmatched bases: 14. CDR3 size: 17 residues. Germline V gives CDR1 SGDLS, CDR2 YYNGEE. The CDR3 coding sequence is TGTGCCAGCAGCGACCCACCTAGCGGAGCCCTCCACAATGAGCAGTTCTTC. This sequence encodes CASSDPPSGALHNEQFF.

This clone was observed once. V and J are TRBV28 and TRBJ2-4; 14 bases fit TRBD2. Germline CDR1 is MDHEN and CDR2 is SYDVKM. The CDR3 is 17 residues long. V was pared by 3 bases and J by 8 bases, with 9 bases of the junction left unmatched. In DNA, the CDR3 is TGTGCCAGCAGTTTGCCTGGGACTAGCGGGGGTGGGCACATTCAGTACTTC. It yields the protein CASSLPGTSGGGHIQYF.

This rearrangement joins TRBV5-6 to TRBJ1-5, with 7 bases identical to TRBD1. Germline V gene sequence: CDR1 SGHDT, CDR2 YYEEEE. V lost 1 base, J lost 6 bases, and 10 bases stayed unmatched. The CDR3 covers 16 residues. The CDR3 protein is CASSLSPSTGVQPQHF. CDR3 in DNA: TGTGCCAGCAGCTTGTCTCCCTCCACAGGGGTTCAGCCCCAGCATTTT.

This clone has only one observation. This chain connects TRBV19 to TRBJ1-5; D possibly corresponds to TRBD1 (5 bases). This CDR3 contains 13 residues. Trimming removed 3 bases from V and 5 bases from J, with 8 bases in between. Per germline, CDR1 LNHDA and CDR2 SQIVND (reference sequence). The CDR3 DNA is TGTGCCAGTAGTATTACAGGTCATCAGCCCCAGCATTTT. It translates to CASSITGHQPQHF.

The chain links TRBV14 to TRBJ1-1; D perhaps matches TRBD1 (5 bases). Trimming cost V 1 base and J 6 bases, with 15 bases left between them. The CDR3 contains 15 residues. The germline V gene encodes CDR1 SGHDN and CDR2 FVKESK. Here the CDR3 reads CASSQGAGGRSEAFF. For the CDR3, the DNA is TGTGCCAGCAGCCAAGGGGCGGGGGGACGGTCTGAAGCTTTCTTT.

The CDR3 DNA reads as TGTGCCAGCAGTGCTTGGCTAGCGGGGGGGTTAAATACGCAGTATTTT. Translation gives CASSAWLAGGLNTQYF. The V and J genes are TRBV2 and TRBJ2-3, with TRBD2 matching 12 bases. V gave up 4 bases and J gave up 7 bases; unmatched junction bases: 9. The CDR3 extends over 16 amino acids. Germline V lookup: CDR1 SNHLY, CDR2 FYNNEI.

The J gene is TRBJ2-5, the V gene TRBV5-4, with 7 bases lining up with TRBD2. Germline values: CDR1 SGHNT, CDR2 YYREEE (reference sequence). V trimming: 6 bases; J trimming: 4 bases; junction bases outside the gene matches: 6. The CDR3 totals 13 residues. In DNA form, the CDR3 reads TGTGCCAGCACCGAATGGGGGGGAGAGACCCAGTACTTC. Translation gives CASTEWGGETQYF.

This chain uses TRBV5-1 with TRBJ2-7, with TRBD1 matching over 12 bases. V trimming: 4 bases; J trimming: 4 bases; junction bases outside the gene matches: 21. The CDR3 consists of 20 residues. Per germline, CDR1 SGHRS and CDR2 YFSETQ. The CDR3: CASSLSGQGAEITYFYEQYF. The CDR3 nucleotides are TGCGCCAGCAGCCTATCGGGACAGGGGGCGGAAATAACCTATTTTTACGAGCAGTACTTC. The full variable domain, with the rest looked up from reference TRBV5-1 and TRBJ2-7, is KAGVTQTPRYLIKTRGQQVTLSCSPISGHRSVSWYQQTPGQGLQFLFEYFSETQRNKGNFPGRFSGRQFSNSRSEMNVSTLELGDSALYLCASSLSGQGAEITYFYEQYFGPGTRLTVT.

The J gene is TRBJ1-2, the V gene TRBV4-2; 8 bases match TRBD1. Per germline, CDR1 LGHNA and CDR2 YNFKEQ. V gave up 7 bases and J gave up 3 bases; unmatched junction bases: 7. This CDR3 has 14 residues. CDR3 region: CASNDRGEDYGYTF. The CDR3 DNA sequence: TGTGCCAGCAACGACAGGGGTGAAGACTATGGCTACACCTTC.

The chain has TRBV9 and TRBJ1-1; D is perhaps TRBD1 (5 bases). The V end was cut by 4 bases, the J end by 6 bases, with 13 bases between. CDR1 is SGDLS, CDR2 YYNGEE, per germline. This CDR3 spans 13 amino acids. The CDR3 bases are TGTGCCAGCAGCCCCCCCACAGGACCTGAAGCTTTCTTT. Translated, it gives CASSPPTGPEAFF.

This clone was observed once. The chain carries TRBV4-2 and TRBJ2-7, with D perhaps TRBD2 (5 bases). This CDR3 contains 13 residues. Germline-derived CDR1 and CDR2 are LGHNA and YNFKEQ. The V and J ends lost 5 bases and 0 bases respectively, with 8 bases between them. The CDR3 region has the DNA TGTGCCAGCAGCGAGACTAACTCCTACGAGCAGTACTTC. Translation gives CASSETNSYEQYF.